What follows describes a single TCR beta chain. The sample originates from a study of blood T cell repertoires in COVID-19. Germline assignment: CDR1 SGHRS and CDR2 YFSETQ. V shed 1 base and J shed 5 bases, with 10 bases lying between them. The CDR3 extends over 14 amino acids. Only in-frame clones appear in the TCRdb table, and some are missing; sequencing was by immunoSEQ multiplex PCR. Here the sample spans about 160,000 clones, nearly 80% being singletons. The receptor comes from a woman older than 75 with acute or convalescent COVID-19. Specimen: peripheral blood. The gene calls are TRBV5-1 and TRBJ2-1; no reliable D call. The CDR3 nucleotides read TGCGCCAGCAGCTTGACGGGTAGTCACAATGAGCAGTTCTTC. Protein: CASSLTGSHNEQFF.